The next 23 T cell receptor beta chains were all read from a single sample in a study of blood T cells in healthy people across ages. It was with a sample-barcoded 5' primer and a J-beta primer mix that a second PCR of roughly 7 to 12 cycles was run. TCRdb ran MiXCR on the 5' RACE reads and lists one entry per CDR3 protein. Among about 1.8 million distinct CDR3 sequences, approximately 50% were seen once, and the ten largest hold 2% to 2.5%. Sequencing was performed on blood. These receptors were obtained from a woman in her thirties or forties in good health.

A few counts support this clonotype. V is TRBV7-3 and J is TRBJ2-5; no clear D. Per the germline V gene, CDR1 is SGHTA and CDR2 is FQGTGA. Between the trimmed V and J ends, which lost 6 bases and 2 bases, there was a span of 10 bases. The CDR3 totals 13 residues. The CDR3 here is CASRGSGQETQYF. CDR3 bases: TGTGCCAGCAGGGGTTCTGGACAAGAGACCCAGTACTTC.

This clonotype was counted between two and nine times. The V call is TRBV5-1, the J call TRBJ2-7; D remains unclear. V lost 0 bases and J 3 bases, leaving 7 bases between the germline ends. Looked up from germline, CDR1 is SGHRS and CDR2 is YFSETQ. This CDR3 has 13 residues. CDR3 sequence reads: CASSLDPDYEQYF. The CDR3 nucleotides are TGCGCCAGCAGCTTGGATCCTGACTACGAGCAGTACTTC.

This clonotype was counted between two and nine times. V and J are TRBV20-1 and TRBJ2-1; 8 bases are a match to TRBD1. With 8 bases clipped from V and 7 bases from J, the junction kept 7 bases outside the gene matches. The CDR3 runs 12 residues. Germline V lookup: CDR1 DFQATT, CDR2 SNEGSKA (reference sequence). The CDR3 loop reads CSPGQGANEQFF. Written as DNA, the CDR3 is TGCAGTCCTGGACAGGGTGCGAATGAGCAGTTCTTC.

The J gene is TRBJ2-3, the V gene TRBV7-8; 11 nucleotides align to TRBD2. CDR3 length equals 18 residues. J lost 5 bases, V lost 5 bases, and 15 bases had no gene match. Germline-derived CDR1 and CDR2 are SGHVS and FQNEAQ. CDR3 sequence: CASSPPLLLAGVEDTQYF. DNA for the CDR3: TGTGCCAGCAGCCCGCCACTCCTACTAGCGGGGGTGGAAGATACGCAGTATTTT.

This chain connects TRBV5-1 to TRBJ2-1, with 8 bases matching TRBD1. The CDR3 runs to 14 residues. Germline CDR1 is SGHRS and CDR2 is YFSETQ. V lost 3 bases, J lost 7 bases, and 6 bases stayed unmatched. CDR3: CASSSGTGLNEQFF. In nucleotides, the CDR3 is TGCGCCAGCAGCTCCGGGACAGGTCTGAATGAGCAGTTCTTC.

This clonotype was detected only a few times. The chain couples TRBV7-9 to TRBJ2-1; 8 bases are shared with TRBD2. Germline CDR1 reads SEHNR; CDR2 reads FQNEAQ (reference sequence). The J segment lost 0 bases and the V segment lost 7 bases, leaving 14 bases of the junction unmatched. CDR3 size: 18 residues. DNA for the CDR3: TGTGCCAGCACCGAAGGGGTGCGCGGGGGGTACTCCTACAATGAGCAGTTCTTC. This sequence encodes CASTEGVRGGYSYNEQFF.

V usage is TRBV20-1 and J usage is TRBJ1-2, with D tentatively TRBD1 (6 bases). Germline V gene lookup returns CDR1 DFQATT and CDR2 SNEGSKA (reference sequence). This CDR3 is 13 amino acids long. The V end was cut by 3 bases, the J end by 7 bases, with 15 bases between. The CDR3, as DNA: TGCAGTGCTAGCCCGGGGGGCGCTCTTGGCTACACCTTC. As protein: CSASPGGALGYTF.

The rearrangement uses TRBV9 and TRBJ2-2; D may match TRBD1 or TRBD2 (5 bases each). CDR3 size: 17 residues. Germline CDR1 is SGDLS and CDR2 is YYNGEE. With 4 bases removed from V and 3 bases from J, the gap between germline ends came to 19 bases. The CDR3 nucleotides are TGTGCCAGCAGCCCCTCACTAGGGGCGCCGTACACCGGGGAGCTGTTTTTT. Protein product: CASSPSLGAPYTGELFF.

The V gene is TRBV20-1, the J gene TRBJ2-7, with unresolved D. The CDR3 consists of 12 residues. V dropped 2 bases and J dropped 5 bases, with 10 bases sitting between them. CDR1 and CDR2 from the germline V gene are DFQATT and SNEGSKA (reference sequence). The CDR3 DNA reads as TGCAGTGCTAGAAAGGGTGGGGACGAGCAGTACTTC. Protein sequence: CSARKGGDEQYF.

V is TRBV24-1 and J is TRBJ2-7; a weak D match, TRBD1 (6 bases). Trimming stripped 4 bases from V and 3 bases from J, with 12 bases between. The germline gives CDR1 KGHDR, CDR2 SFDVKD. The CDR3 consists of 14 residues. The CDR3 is CATSDSDSYYEQYF. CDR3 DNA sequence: TGTGCCACCAGTGACTCGGACAGCTACTACGAGCAGTACTTC.

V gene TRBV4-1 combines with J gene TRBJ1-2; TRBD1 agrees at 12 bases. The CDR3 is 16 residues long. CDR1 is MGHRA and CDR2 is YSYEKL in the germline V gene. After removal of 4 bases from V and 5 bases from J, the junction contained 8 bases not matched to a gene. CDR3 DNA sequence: TGCGCCAGCAGCCTTGAAGGGACAGGGGGCGTTTATGGCTACACCTTC. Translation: CASSLEGTGGVYGYTF.

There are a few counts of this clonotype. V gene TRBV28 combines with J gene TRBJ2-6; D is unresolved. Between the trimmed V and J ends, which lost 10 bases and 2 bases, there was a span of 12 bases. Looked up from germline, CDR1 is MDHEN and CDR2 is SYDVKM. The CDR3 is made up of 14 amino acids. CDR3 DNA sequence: TGTGCCACCAAACAAGACGCTGGGGCCAACGTCCTGACTTTC. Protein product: CATKQDAGANVLTF.

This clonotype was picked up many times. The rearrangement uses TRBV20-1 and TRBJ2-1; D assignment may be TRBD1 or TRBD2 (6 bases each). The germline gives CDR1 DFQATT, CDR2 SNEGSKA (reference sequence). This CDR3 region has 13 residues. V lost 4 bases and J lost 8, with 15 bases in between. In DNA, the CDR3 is TGCAGTGCTAAGGGCAGGGGAGGCGATGAGCAGTTCTTC. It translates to CSAKGRGGDEQFF.

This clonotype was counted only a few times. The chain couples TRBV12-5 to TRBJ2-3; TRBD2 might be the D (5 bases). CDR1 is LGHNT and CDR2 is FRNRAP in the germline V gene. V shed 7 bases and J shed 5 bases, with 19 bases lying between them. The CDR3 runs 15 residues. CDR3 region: CASARRGLDGDTQYF. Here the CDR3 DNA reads TGTGCTAGTGCCCGACGGGGATTGGACGGAGATACGCAGTATTTT.

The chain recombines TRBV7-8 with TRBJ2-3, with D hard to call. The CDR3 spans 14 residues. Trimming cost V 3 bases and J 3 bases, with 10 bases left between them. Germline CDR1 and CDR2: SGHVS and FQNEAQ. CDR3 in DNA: TGTGCCAGCAGCTTCGGATCGGCAACAGATACGCAGTATTTT. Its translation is CASSFGSATDTQYF.

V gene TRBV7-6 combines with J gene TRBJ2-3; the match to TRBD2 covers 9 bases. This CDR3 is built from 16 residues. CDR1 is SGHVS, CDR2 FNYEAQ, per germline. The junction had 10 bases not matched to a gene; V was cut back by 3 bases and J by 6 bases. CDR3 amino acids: CASSLVSGGHSDTQYF. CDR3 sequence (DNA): TGTGCCAGCAGCTTGGTCAGCGGGGGGCATTCGGATACGCAGTATTTT.

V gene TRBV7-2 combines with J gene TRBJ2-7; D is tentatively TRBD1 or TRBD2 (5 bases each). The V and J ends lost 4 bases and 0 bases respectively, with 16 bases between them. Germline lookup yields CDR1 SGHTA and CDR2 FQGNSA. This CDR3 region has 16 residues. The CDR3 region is CASSSPLGGTSYEQYF. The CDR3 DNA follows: TGTGCCAGCAGCTCACCCTTGGGTGGGACCTCCTACGAGCAGTACTTC.

CDR3 loop: CASSATSGGEQFF. The CDR3 nucleotides are TGTGCCAGCAGCGCCACCAGCGGGGGGGAGCAGTTCTTC. The chain links TRBV7-7 to TRBJ2-1, with 9 bases fitting TRBD2. Germline V lookup: CDR1 SSHAT, CDR2 FNYEAQ (reference sequence). The CDR3 is made up of 13 amino acids. With V trimmed by 5 bases and J by 10 bases, 6 bases remained unmatched.

In DNA, the CDR3 is TGTGCCATCAGTGCCGGGGGGGCCGTAGATACGCAGTATTTT. This translates into CAISAGGAVDTQYF. The rearrangement links TRBV10-3 to TRBJ2-3, with TRBD2 matching over 8 bases. The V and J ends lost 4 bases and 5 bases, in that order; junction bases with no gene match: 5. CDR3 size: 14 residues. Per the germline V gene, CDR1 is ENHRY and CDR2 is SYGVKD.

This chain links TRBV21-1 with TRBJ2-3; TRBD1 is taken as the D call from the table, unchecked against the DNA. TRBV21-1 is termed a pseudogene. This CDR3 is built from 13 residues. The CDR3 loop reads CAGGKTAPDTQYF. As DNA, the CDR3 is TGTGCCGGGGGAAAGACTGCCCCAGATACGCAGTATTTT.

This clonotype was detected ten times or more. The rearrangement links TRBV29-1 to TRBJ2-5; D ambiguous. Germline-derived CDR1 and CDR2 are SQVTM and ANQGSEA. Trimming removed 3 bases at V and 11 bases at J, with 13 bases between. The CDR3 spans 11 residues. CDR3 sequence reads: CSVESSQEQYF. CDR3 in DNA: TGCAGCGTTGAGTCCAGTCAAGAGCAGTACTTC.

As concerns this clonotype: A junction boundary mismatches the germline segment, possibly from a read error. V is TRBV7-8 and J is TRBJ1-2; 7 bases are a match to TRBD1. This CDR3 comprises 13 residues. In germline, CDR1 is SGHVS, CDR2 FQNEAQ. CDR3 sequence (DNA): TGTGCCAGCAGCCCAACAGGGGCGGGGGGCTGCACCTTC. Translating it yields CASSPTGAGGCTF.

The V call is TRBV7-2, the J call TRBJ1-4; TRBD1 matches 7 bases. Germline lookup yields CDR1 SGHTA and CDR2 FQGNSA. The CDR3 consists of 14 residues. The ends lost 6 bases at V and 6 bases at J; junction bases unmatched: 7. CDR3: CASRGGTVDEKLFF. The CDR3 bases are TGTGCCAGCAGGGGGGGGACAGTGGATGAAAAACTGTTTTTT.